These T cell receptor beta chains were read from a single sample in a study of T cells in Graves' hyperthyroidism and ophthalmopathy. MiXCR, applied by TCRdb to the multiplex PCR reads, yields one record per CDR3 protein. The sample yields some 510,000 distinct CDR3 sequences, 20% to 25% seen once. Sequencing was carried out using blood. These receptors originate from a young man with Graves' hyperthyroidism. Each CDR3 is given without its conserved first and last residue.

>TRBV25-1|TRBJ2-5
ASSPSRGREETQY
>TRBV7-7|TRBJ2-6
ATGQGAGANVLT
>TRBV24-1|TRBJ1-1
ATQGTMNTEAF
>TRBV28|TRBJ1-2
ASSLRDRNYGYT
>TRBV5-5|TRBJ2-5
ASNEYAGDSETQY
>TRBV7-9|TRBJ2-7
ASSPIDSLEQY
>TRBV14|TRBJ2-2
ASSQVTQGVMF
>TRBV14|TRBJ1-1
ASSQGSFSLQGRLNTEAF
>TRBV5-1|TRBJ2-7
ASNVGAANSYEQY
>TRBV28|TRBJ1-5
ASSLRRGINQPQH
>TRBV30|TRBJ1-5
AWSETGKVQPQH
>TRBV6-1|TRBJ2-5
ASRPRGFQETQY
>TRBV4-1|TRBJ2-7
ASSHESTAPYEQY
>TRBV5-1|TRBJ2-2
ASSLTAGGPHTGELF
>TRBV12-5|TRBJ2-7
ASGLIGGHRPPYEQY
>TRBV11-1|TRBJ2-2
ASSPHNTGELF
>TRBV12-3/TRBV12-4|TRBJ2-3
ASSLGSDTQY
>TRBV20-1|TRBJ1-5
SAFRDGNQPQH
>TRBV5-1|TRBJ2-7
ASSPRTGAYEQY
>TRBV7-8|TRBJ2-7
ASSRDSRNPYEQY
>TRBV3-1|TRBJ2-5
ASSQEWGRETQY
>TRBV6-1|TRBJ1-2
ASSAPETYGYT
>TRBV24-1|TRBJ1-1
ATSDLRLRTGGFLGRAEAF
>TRBV6-2/TRBV6-3|TRBJ1-2
ASSTPGEVGYT
>TRBV19|TRBJ2-5
ASTTGGTSSPETQY
>TRBV28|TRBJ1-6
ASSLPRQGYSPLH
>TRBV6-1|TRBJ1-1
ASSESGGGEAF
>TRBV6-2/TRBV6-3|TRBJ1-2
ASSPRPPFYGYT
>TRBV12-3/TRBV12-4|TRBJ2-4
ASRQTGWAKNIQY
>TRBV2|TRBJ2-5
ASSEAASGETQY
>TRBV27|TRBJ2-7
ASSFVAGGETYEQY
>TRBV6-1|TRBJ1-2
ASSRPQSNYGYT
>TRBV19|TRBJ1-2
ASSRPTVKNYGYT
>TRBV12-3/TRBV12-4|TRBJ1-1
ASSFRTGGYVTEAF
>TRBV12-3/TRBV12-4|TRBJ1-5
ASSLFIGGMDSNQPQH
>TRBV3-1|TRBJ1-1
ASSQDPGFPSEAF
>TRBV6-2/TRBV6-3|TRBJ2-7
ATGNGGSYEQY
>TRBV12-3/TRBV12-4|TRBJ1-1
ASSLSGQGATEAF
>TRBV7-9|TRBJ1-5
ASSLAAAGQPQH
>TRBV5-1|TRBJ2-7
ASSLGQGFGDEQY